One and the same sample provided the 20 T cell receptor beta chains below, sequenced in a study of cytomegalovirus exposure and HLA in healthy donors. The PCR made use of 60 Vbeta and 13 Jbeta primers. Only in-frame clones appear in the TCRdb table, and some are missing; sequencing was by immunoSEQ multiplex PCR. The sample has 150,000 or so clones, roughly 75% seen once. Sequenced input: PBMCs. The receptors were sampled from a man between 18 and 29 years old in good health and CMV-seropositive.

The genes are TRBV28 and TRBJ2-1; 10 positions match TRBD2. Trimming took 6 bases from V and 0 from J; bases not matched to a gene: 5. The CDR3 length is 16 residues. Germline CDR1 and CDR2: MDHEN and SYDVKM. The CDR3 is CASRLAGESSYNEQFF. The CDR3 DNA sequence: TGTGCCAGCAGGCTAGCGGGAGAAAGCTCCTACAATGAGCAGTTCTTC.

This chain joins TRBV28 and TRBJ2-7; D might be TRBD1 (5 bases). Germline CDR1 is MDHEN and CDR2 is SYDVKM. Trimming removed 6 bases at V and 2 bases at J, with 14 bases between. This CDR3 region has 14 residues. In DNA, the CDR3 is TGTGCCAGCAGATACTTCCAGGGAACCTACGAGCAGTACTTC. Translating gives CASRYFQGTYEQYF.

The rearrangement joins TRBV27 to TRBJ1-6; D is possibly TRBD1 (5 bases). V gave up 1 base and J gave up 10 bases, with 14 bases separating them. Germline lookup yields CDR1 MNHEY and CDR2 SMNVEV (reference sequence). This CDR3 has 15 residues. CDR3 region: CASSLWEGPSSPLHF. CDR3 bases: TGTGCCAGCAGTTTATGGGAGGGACCTAGCTCACCCCTCCACTTT.

There are a few counts of this clone. One junction end disagrees with the germline gene, perhaps due to a read error. The rearrangement links TRBV7-9 to TRBJ2-3; D may be TRBD2 (6 bases). From germline, CDR1 is SEHNR and CDR2 FQNEAQ (reference sequence). CDR3 size: 15 residues. CDR3 in DNA: TGTTCCAGCAGCTTAGGATGGGAAGCGGGAGATACGCAGTATTTT. Its protein product is CSSSLGWEAGDTQYF.

Only a few counts were recorded for this clone. V usage is TRBV28 and J usage is TRBJ2-7, with TRBD2 matching 11 bases. The CDR3 covers 16 residues. V dropped 5 bases and J dropped 2; count of bases not matched to a gene: 8. The germline gives CDR1 MDHEN, CDR2 SYDVKM. The DNA of the CDR3 is TGTGCCAGCAGTCCCTCTGGACTAGCGGGTGCCTACGAGCAGTACTTC. This encodes CASSPSGLAGAYEQYF.

V and J are TRBV11-2 and TRBJ2-1; 8 nucleotides align to TRBD2. The CDR3 has 15 residues. Germline trimming cut 5 bases from V and 9 bases from J; bases unmatched to any gene: 12. Germline loops: CDR1 SGHAT, CDR2 FQNNGV. For the CDR3, the DNA is TGTGCCAGCAGCCTAAGTCCGGGACTAGGGGCTGAGCAGTTCTTC. Amino acids: CASSLSPGLGAEQFF.

The V call is TRBV23-1, the J call TRBJ1-1; the D gene is possibly TRBD1 (5 bases). TRBV23-1 belongs to the ORF category, with a function that is uncertain. The CDR3 sequence is 15 residues long. V shed 2 bases and J shed 1 base, with 11 bases lying between them. CDR3 bases: TGCGCCAGCAGTCAACGAACCCAGGGGAACACTGAAGCTTTCTTT. Residues: CASSQRTQGNTEAFF.

This clone was detected once. One end of the junction varies from germline; a read error may be responsible. The chain couples TRBV7-9 to TRBJ1-3, with unresolved D. CDR3 length: 17 amino acids. Germline-derived CDR1 and CDR2 are SEHNR and FQNEAQ (reference sequence). The CDR3 loop reads CSSSSLGSPTSGNTIYF. For the CDR3, the DNA is TGTTCCAGCAGCTCGTTGGGCTCCCCAACCTCTGGAAACACCATATATTTT.

CDR3 coding DNA: TGTGCCAGCAAAGTAGCGGGAGGACCCTACGAGCAGTACTTC. Translation gives CASKVAGGPYEQYF. The chain has TRBV6-5 and TRBJ2-7; 10 nucleotides line up with TRBD2. Germline CDR1 MNHEY, CDR2 SVGAGI. J gave up 2 bases and V 7 bases, and 5 bases lay outside the gene matches. The CDR3 has 14 residues.

The V call is TRBV7-3, the J call TRBJ2-5; unclear D gene. The CDR3 length is 13 residues. Germline V gene data show CDR1 as SGHTA and CDR2 as FQGTGA. V lost 8 bases to trimming and J lost 4 bases, with 14 bases between them. CDR3 sequence: CASGLVLGETQYF. The CDR3 nucleotides are TGTGCCAGCGGCCTAGTTCTAGGAGAGACCCAGTACTTC.

V gene TRBV5-1 combines with J gene TRBJ2-3; the D is unclear. Germline values: CDR1 SGHRS, CDR2 YFSETQ. V was pared by 3 bases and J by 6 bases, with 11 bases between. CDR3 length: 13 residues. CDR3 loop: CASSSNQADTQYF. The CDR3, as DNA: TGCGCCAGCAGCTCAAATCAAGCGGATACGCAGTATTTT.

The chain joins TRBV7-2 to TRBJ2-3; 8 bases match TRBD2. After removal of 7 bases from V and 4 bases from J, the junction contained 7 bases not matched to a gene. The CDR3 loop spans 14 amino acids. Germline V gene sequence: CDR1 SGHTA, CDR2 FQGNSA. In DNA, the CDR3 is TGTGCCAGCATGGCGGGGGGAACGGCAGATACGCAGTATTTT. This encodes CASMAGGTADTQYF.

This sequence joins TRBV10-2 and TRBJ1-5, with 10 bases matching TRBD1. The CDR3 loop spans 18 amino acids. Per the germline V gene, CDR1 is WSHSY and CDR2 is SAAADI. Losses at the gene ends were 4 bases for V and 9 bases for J; bases not matched to a gene: 18. The DNA of the CDR3 is TGCGCCAGCAGTGGTGTTGGAGTCGGACAGGGGGGGCTAGGGCCCCAGCATTTT. Translating it yields CASSGVGVGQGGLGPQHF.

The V and J genes are TRBV18 and TRBJ1-3; D is unresolved. This CDR3 is built from 17 residues. Germline lookup yields CDR1 KGHSH and CDR2 LQKENI. V lost 1 base, J lost 0 bases, and 13 bases lay in between. In DNA, the CDR3 is TGTGCCAGCTCACCACAAACTCTTAGCCCCTCTGGAAACACCATATATTTT. Protein: CASSPQTLSPSGNTIYF.

Note on this clone: Germline is not matched at one junction end, which may reflect a read error. This sequence joins TRBV27 and TRBJ2-5, with D tentatively TRBD1 (6 bases). The CDR3 has 14 residues. Germline CDR1 reads MNHEY; CDR2 reads SMNVEV (reference sequence). CDR3 region: CASSSPGTQEAQYF. CDR3 in DNA: TGTGCCAGCAGTTCGCCCGGGACACAAGAGGCCCAGTACTTC.

This rearrangement joins TRBV7-9 to TRBJ1-5, with 11 bases identical to TRBD1. The CDR3 covers 16 residues. The germline V gene has CDR1 SEHNR and CDR2 FQNEAQ (reference sequence). J was trimmed by 6 bases and V by 1 base; bases with no gene match: 5. CDR3 loop: CASSLGTGGEGQPQHF. The CDR3 region has the DNA TGTGCCAGCAGCTTAGGGACAGGGGGCGAGGGTCAGCCCCAGCATTTT.

This clone was observed a few times. This chain connects TRBV6-5 to TRBJ2-7, with 8 bases identical to TRBD1. CDR1 and CDR2 (germline): MNHEY, SVGAGI. The CDR3 has 16 amino acids. V shed 2 bases, J shed 3 bases, and the junction held 9 bases outside the gene matches. The CDR3 sequence: CASSYPARQGNYEQYF. The CDR3, as DNA: TGTGCCAGCAGTTACCCCGCCCGACAGGGGAACTACGAGCAGTACTTC.

The rearrangement links TRBV2 to TRBJ2-7; a possible D gene is TRBD2 (5 bases). Trimming stripped 5 bases from V and 6 bases from J, with 20 bases between. Germline loops: CDR1 SNHLY, CDR2 FYNNEI. CDR3 length: 15 residues. This CDR3 is CASSYLTGGLGEQYF. In DNA form, the CDR3 reads TGTGCCAGCAGTTACCTGACTGGCGGGCTCGGCGAGCAGTACTTC.

This clone has more than one count but fewer than ten. The J gene is TRBJ2-5, the V gene TRBV19, with TRBD2 as a possible D gene (6 bases). The CDR3 extends over 13 amino acids. Trimming took off 2 bases at V and 4 bases at J, with 8 bases between the two ends. Germline assignment: CDR1 LNHDA and CDR2 SQIVND (reference sequence). CDR3 sequence: CASSINGRETQYF. Written as DNA, the CDR3 is TGTGCCAGTAGTATAAACGGGAGAGAGACCCAGTACTTC.

The V gene is TRBV11-2, the J gene TRBJ2-7; tentative D call: TRBD1 (5 bases). The germline V gene encodes CDR1 SGHAT and CDR2 FQNNGV. The V end was cut by 2 bases, the J end by 0 bases, with 8 bases between. This CDR3 has 14 amino acids. CDR3 bases: TGTGCCAGCAGCTTAAACAGGCCCTCCTACGAGCAGTACTTC. This sequence encodes CASSLNRPSYEQYF.